Listed below are T cell receptor beta chains from one sample, sequenced in a study of T cell responses to AZD1222 COVID-19 vaccine. Sequenced by immunoSEQ multiplex PCR; TCRdb stores in-frame clones only, minus some. This table has 90,000 to 100,000 clones, about 85% appearing once. The sample was peripheral blood, taken on day 0 of AZD1222 vaccination. The origin of the receptors is an adult in good health. The CDR3 runs from the conserved cysteine through the conserved F or W. D genes are given only for firm matches. Clone size, where shown, is once, few, many, or a class for clones that have expanded.

d_gene,j_gene,v_gene,abundance,CDR3nt,CDR3aa
-,TRBJ2-3,TRBV5-4,-,TGTGCCAGCAGCTTGTCTGATACGCAGTATTTT,CASSLSDTQYF
-,TRBJ2-7,TRBV14,-,TGTGCCAGCAGCCAAGATTACGAGCAGTACTTC,CASSQDYEQYF
-,TRBJ2-2,TRBV10-3,-,TGTGCCATCAGTGAGGCACGGGAATACGGGGAGCTGTTTTTT,CAISEAREYGELFF
TRBD1,TRBJ1-6,TRBV6-5,-,TGTGCCAGCAGTTCTCCGGGACAGGGCGTGGGGTCACCCCTCCACTTT,CASSSPGQGVGSPLHF
-,TRBJ1-1,TRBV10-3,-,TGTGCCAACGCTATGACGGACTTGGGGACTGAAGCTTTCTTT,CANAMTDLGTEAFF
-,TRBJ2-3,TRBV4-3,-,TGCGCCAGCAGCCTGGAAGATACGCAGTATTTT,CASSLEDTQYF
-,TRBJ2-1,TRBV6-5,-,TGTGCCAGCAGTTATACAGGGCAGCAGTTCTTC,CASSYTGQQFF
TRBD1,TRBJ1-4,TRBV5-4,-,TGTGCCAGCAGCTCTCGGACAGGGCCCGAAAAACTGTTTTTT,CASSSRTGPEKLFF
-,TRBJ1-2,TRBV11-1,-,TGTGCCAGCAGCGATACTCAGCGGAACTATGGCTACACCTTC,CASSDTQRNYGYTF
-,TRBJ2-4,TRBV18,-,TGTGCCAGCTCACCGGACCCCGGAGGGGCCAAAAACATTCAGTACTTC,CASSPDPGGAKNIQYF
-,TRBJ2-2,TRBV19,-,TGTGCCAGTAGTATTTGGGGCGGCGGGGAGCTGTTTTTT,CASSIWGGGELFF
TRBD1,TRBJ1-2,TRBV6-2/TRBV6-3,-,TGTGCCAGCAGCTTATCCCAGGGGGCCCTCTATGGCTACACCTTC,CASSLSQGALYGYTF
TRBD2,TRBJ2-3,TRBV4-3,-,TGCGCCAGCAGCCACTTAGCGGGAGTGGGCCCAGATACGCAGTATTTT,CASSHLAGVGPDTQYF
TRBD2,TRBJ2-3,TRBV7-2,-,TGTGCCAGCAGCTTAGGGGGGACTAGCGGTACAGATACGCAGTATTTT,CASSLGGTSGTDTQYF
-,TRBJ1-2,TRBV27,-,TGTGCCAGCAGTTTTACGCAGGGCTATGGCTACACCTTC,CASSFTQGYGYTF
TRBD2,TRBJ2-3,TRBV5-4,few,TGTGCCAGCAGCTCTGCCCGACTAGCGGGAGGGGGGTTTACAGATACGCAGTATTTT,CASSSARLAGGGFTDTQYF
-,TRBJ1-5,TRBV15,-,TGTGCCACCAGCAGAGATCGAGGGGACAATCAGCCCCAGCATTTT,CATSRDRGDNQPQHF
-,TRBJ1-3,TRBV5-5,-,TGTGCCAGCAGCAATACAGGGTTCTCTGGAAACACCATATATTTT,CASSNTGFSGNTIYF
-,TRBJ1-1,TRBV19,once,TGTGCCAGTAGTTTCGCGGGACAATCGAACACTGAAGCTTTCTTT,CASSFAGQSNTEAFF
-,TRBJ1-5,TRBV19,-,TGTGCCAGTAGTCCCGTTCGCGGTAGCAATCAGCCCCAGCATTTT,CASSPVRGSNQPQHF
-,TRBJ1-6,TRBV4-2,-,TGTGCCAGCAGCCAAGACCCCCAGGGAGAAGACTATAATTCACCCCTCCACTTT,CASSQDPQGEDYNSPLHF
TRBD1,TRBJ1-3,TRBV15,-,TGTGCCACCAGCAGAGAAGGAGGGACAGGGGACACCATATATTTT,CATSREGGTGDTIYF
-,TRBJ2-3,TRBV14,-,TGTGCCAGCAGCCTACTACGGGCTAGCACAGATACGCAGTATTTT,CASSLLRASTDTQYF
TRBD1,TRBJ1-4,TRBV5-6,-,TGTGCCAGCAGCTGGGATACAGGGGGCGATCAAAAACTGTTTTTT,CASSWDTGGDQKLFF
-,TRBJ2-2,TRBV6-5,-,TGTGCCAGTGGGGACACCAACACCGGGGAGCTGTTTTTT,CASGDTNTGELFF
TRBD2,TRBJ2-3,TRBV3-1/TRBV3-2,-,TGTGCCAGCAGCCAAGAAGCGGGAGGGGATACGCAGTATTTT,CASSQEAGGDTQYF